Shown below are 10 T cell receptor beta chains from a single sample sequenced in a study of cytomegalovirus exposure and HLA in healthy donors. PCR involved 60 Vbeta and 13 Jbeta primers. Produced via immunoSEQ multiplex PCR; TCRdb's table is partial and in-frame only. Of hundreds of thousands of clones listed, just over 75% were seen once; the top ten hold about 2.5%. Sequenced input: PBMCs. Every receptor here comes from a woman aged 55-70 years in good health and CMV-seropositive.

The genes are TRBV2 and TRBJ1-5, with D tentatively TRBD1 (6 bases). The CDR3 length is 17 residues. The germline V and J ends were trimmed by 4 bases and 0 bases, with 16 bases remaining between them. Germline V gives CDR1 SNHLY, CDR2 FYNNEI. In nucleotides, the CDR3 is TGTGCCAGCAGTGGGGAAACAGGGAAAAGTAGCAATCAGCCCCAGCATTTT. Translating gives CASSGETGKSSNQPQHF.

The chain joins TRBV6-1 to TRBJ1-1; the D gene is possibly TRBD1 (6 bases). The CDR3 has 13 amino acids. Deletions cut 4 bases from V and 4 bases from J, with 10 bases between. The V gene's germline CDR1 is MNHNS and CDR2 SASEGT. The CDR3 coding sequence is TGTGCCAGCAGTGGAGACAGGCCCACTGAAGCTTTCTTT. It yields the protein CASSGDRPTEAFF.

The chain recombines TRBV7-2 with TRBJ1-3, with 8 positions matching TRBD1. The CDR3 extends over 15 amino acids. Trimming at V came to 8 bases and at J to 1 base, leaving 7 bases not matched to a gene. Germline CDR1 is SGHTA and CDR2 is FQGNSA. CDR3 DNA sequence: TGTGCCAGCTCCTGGAGGACAGGGTCTGGAAACACCATATATTTT. It is translated as CASSWRTGSGNTIYF.

The V call is TRBV27, the J call TRBJ1-1, with 10 bases identical to TRBD1. The CDR3 runs 15 residues. Germline-derived CDR1 and CDR2 are MNHEY and SMNVEV (reference sequence). With 4 bases clipped from V and 3 bases from J, the junction kept 5 bases outside the gene matches. CDR3 DNA sequence: TGTGCCAGCAGTTCCAGGACAGGGGGTCACACTGAAGCTTTCTTT. It codes for CASSSRTGGHTEAFF.

CDR3 region: CASGLTKIVSRTGELFF. The CDR3 DNA is TGTGCTAGTGGTTTGACCAAAATCGTGTCGAGGACCGGGGAGCTGTTTTTT. The chain couples TRBV12-5 to TRBJ2-2; D gene uncertain. The germline gives CDR1 LGHNT, CDR2 FRNRAP. The CDR3 is made up of 17 amino acids. Trimming shortened V by 2 bases and J by 5 bases, and 18 bases separated the two germline ends.

CDR3 sequence reads: CASSLSEGQPQHF. As DNA, the CDR3 is TGTGCCAGCTCACTTTCGGAGGGGCAGCCCCAGCATTTT. The V call is TRBV18, the J call TRBJ1-5, with D tentatively TRBD1 (5 bases). V was shortened by 4 bases and J by 7 bases, with 11 bases between the two germline ends. Germline V gene sequence: CDR1 KGHSH, CDR2 LQKENI. There are 13 residues in the CDR3.

The chain has TRBV19 and TRBJ1-1; 8 positions agree with TRBD1. The trim removed 5 bases at V and 1 base at J, leaving 9 bases unmatched. CDR1 is LNHDA, CDR2 SQIVND, per germline (reference sequence). The CDR3 runs 16 residues. The CDR3 DNA sequence: TGTGCCAGTAGTCCGATTCCGGGACAGGCGAACACTGAAGCTTTCTTT. The encoded protein is CASSPIPGQANTEAFF. Combining the CDR3 with reference TRBV19 and TRBJ1-1 gives the whole variable domain DGGITQSPKYLFRKEGQNVTLSCEQNLNHDAMYWYRQDPGQGLRLIYYSQIVNDFQKGDIAEGYSVSREKKESFPLTVTSAQKNPTAFYLCASSPIPGQANTEAFFGQGTRLTVV.

In the case of this clone: Different DNA sequences within this sample yield the same CDR3. The chain has TRBV5-1 and TRBJ1-1; tentative D call: TRBD1 (5 bases). Germline V gene sequence: CDR1 SGHRS, CDR2 YFSETQ. V was trimmed by 4 bases and J by 5 bases, leaving 6 bases between them. This CDR3 comprises 11 residues. DNA of the CDR3: TGCGCCAGCAGCCGGGGGACTGAAGCTTTCTTT. Protein: CASSRGTEAFF. The whole variable domain, remainder taken from reference TRBV5-1 and TRBJ1-1, is KAGVTQTPRYLIKTRGQQVTLSCSPISGHRSVSWYQQTPGQGLQFLFEYFSETQRNKGNFPGRFSGRQFSNSRSEMNVSTLELGDSALYLCASSRGTEAFFGQGTRLTVV.

The chain couples TRBV2 to TRBJ2-1; 11 bases are shared with TRBD1. V was pared by 8 bases and J by 4 bases, with 10 bases of the junction left unmatched. Germline V lookup: CDR1 SNHLY, CDR2 FYNNEI. This CDR3 is built from 16 residues. In nucleotides, the CDR3 is TGTGCCAGCGAGGAAGAGGGACAGGGGGTTTACAATGAGCAGTTCTTC. Encoded protein: CASEEEGQGVYNEQFF.

The chain recombines TRBV9 with TRBJ1-2; D uncertain. Trimming left V 0 bases short and J 9 bases short, with 12 bases between. CDR1 is SGDLS and CDR2 is YYNGEE in the germline V gene. The CDR3 spans 13 residues. In DNA, the CDR3 is TGTGCCAGCAGCGTAGAGGGAGGGTCGCGCTACACCTTC. Translation: CASSVEGGSRYTF.